A selection of T cell receptor beta chains follows, all from one sample in a study of T cells in tumors after PD-1 blockade. Method: immunoSEQ multiplex PCR; TCRdb's copy keeps in-frame clones and lacks some. Altogether 20,000 to 25,000 clones are present, 78% being singletons, with the ten largest covering 20% to 30%. Sequencing used PBMCs, obtained before anti-PD-1 treatment. The receptor source for this set is a human donor with basal cell carcinoma. CDR3s include the opening cysteine and the closing phenylalanine or tryptophan. Fields, in order: J gene, V gene, CDR3 protein.

>TRBJ1-3|TRBV5-1
CASSLKTGPGNTIYF
>TRBJ2-7|TRBV3-1/TRBV3-2
CASSQDRSFEQYF
>TRBJ2-1|TRBV5-4
CASSLIAGGSGHEQFF
>TRBJ2-5|TRBV5-1
CASSLAGANQETQYF
>TRBJ1-1|TRBV5-1
CASSNPQGAETEAFF
>TRBJ2-2|TRBV5-5
CASSVDRGPGELFF
>TRBJ2-2|TRBV27
CASSPQGIVGELFF
>TRBJ2-7|TRBV19
CASSIHGSSGSSYEQYF
>TRBJ2-2|TRBV9
CASSVGRYSTGELFF
>TRBJ1-2|TRBV28
CASSLVSLGDYGYTF
>TRBJ2-7|TRBV4-2
CASSQGSWQANEQYF
>TRBJ1-5|TRBV15
CATSPGGRGNQPQHF
>TRBJ2-2|TRBV25-1
CASSPPAAGNGELFF
>TRBJ1-6|TRBV18
CASSLQGQLSYNSPLHF
>TRBJ2-1|TRBV6-4
CASSPAWEDNEQFF
>TRBJ2-7|TRBV10-3
CAISDLRGQGETYEQYF
>TRBJ2-1|TRBV18
CASSPDRSRGNEQFF
>TRBJ1-3|TRBV9
CASSAGQLSGNTIYF
>TRBJ2-7|TRBV6-5
CASSYMGEGSYEQYF
>TRBJ1-2|TRBV5-1
CASSPRIANYGYTF
>TRBJ1-3|TRBV3-1/TRBV3-2
CASSQDPGGKGNTIYF
>TRBJ2-4|TRBV6-2/TRBV6-3
CASSYVWSAASKNIQYF
>TRBJ2-3|TRBV18
CASSPPLAGATDTQYF
>TRBJ2-5|TRBV2
CASSLERETQYF
>TRBJ2-1|TRBV19
CATTREGTGFHEQFF
>TRBJ2-2|TRBV7-9
CASSGTSRAGELFF
>TRBJ2-7|TRBV10-3
CAIKGTANYEQYF
>TRBJ2-7|TRBV18
CASSPTLGEQYF
>TRBJ1-4|TRBV25-1
CASSRGTANEKLFF
>TRBJ1-2|TRBV19
CASSTRTGESYGYTF
>TRBJ1-4|TRBV4-1
CASSQDSGGTNEKLFF
>TRBJ2-5|TRBV6-2/TRBV6-3
CASSYSLAGVGETQYF
>TRBJ1-1|TRBV3-1/TRBV3-2
CASSQDGQFEAFF
>TRBJ2-2|TRBV5-5
CASSYGLARGTGELFF
>TRBJ2-1|TRBV7-3
CASSLLAGGHEQFF
>TRBJ1-2|TRBV5-1
CASSSTGEVYGYTF
>TRBJ1-1|TRBV5-1
CASSFRTGGTEAFF
>TRBJ1-3|TRBV6-5
CASSYSSGNTIYF
>TRBJ2-1|TRBV14
CASSRKGDEQFF
>TRBJ2-7|TRBV6-5
CASHPPGDFYEQYF
>TRBJ2-1|TRBV6-5
CASSFYNEQFF
>TRBJ1-5|TRBV3-1/TRBV3-2
CASSQQINQPQHF
>TRBJ1-2|TRBV6-6
CASSYRAGRGYTF
>TRBJ1-5|TRBV12-3/TRBV12-4
CASSFPDQPQHF
>TRBJ2-3|TRBV2
CASSGSTPRVTQYF
>TRBJ1-1|TRBV29-1
CSVEEIRGTEAFF